The clone carrying this T cell receptor (beta chain) was detected ten times or more. What it binds is not known. This sample was included in a study of identical twins. Study-level results: Out-of-frame alpha sequences common to twins exhibited an excess of low generation probability. Zero-insertion analyses were open to partial confounding by invariant MAIT and iNKT cells.

TCRdb used MiXCR to reprocess the 5' RACE reads, holding one entry per CDR3 protein. The table includes 150,000 or so distinct CDR3 sequences, approximately 3.5% detected once. CDR3 length: 18 amino acids. With 7 bases clipped from V and 4 bases from J, the junction kept 18 bases outside the gene matches. Per germline, CDR1 LNHNV and CDR2 YYDKDF (reference sequence). The chain has TRBV15 and TRBJ1-5, with 8 positions matching TRBD1. Sequencing was carried out using memory T cells sorted from blood. The receptor was derived from a man between 18 and 29 years old in good health. The CDR3: CATTRVVGAGGYNQPQHF. The CDR3 DNA reads as TGTGCCACCACCCGCGTGGTCGGGGCAGGGGGCTATAATCAGCCCCAGCATTTT.